The T cell receptor beta chain under discussion was sequenced for a study of neurological immune-mediated disorders. Ten or more counts support this clonotype. The antigen is undetermined. Overall study results and limits: Patients with HTLV-1-associated myelopathy showed the most TCR clonal expansion. Those with multiple sclerosis showed the least, falling below healthy controls.

Described time point: longitudinal time-point 3. Sequencing runs each yielded over 180 million TCR-beta sequences from 15-18 subjects. MiXCR, run by TCRdb on the 5' RACE reads, gives a single entry per CDR3 protein. The top ten clones hold over 5.5% of a sample with approximately 84,000 distinct CDR3 sequences, about 4.3% of them seen once. Sequenced input: PBMCs. The TCR sequence derives from a woman aged 60-70 years with multiple sclerosis.

The CDR3 DNA follows: TGTGCCATCAGTGAGCAAGTAACGGTGAACACTGAAGCTTTCTTT. Its protein product is CAISEQVTVNTEAFF. The chain uses TRBV10-3 and TRBJ1-1; unclear D gene. Germline assignment: CDR1 ENHRY and CDR2 SYGVKD. The CDR3 is 15 amino acids. The V and J ends lost 2 bases and 0 bases respectively, with 10 bases between them.